Listed below are T cell receptor beta chains from one sample, sequenced in a study of response to subunit inactivated influenza vaccine. TCRdb used MiXCR to reprocess the RT-PCR reads, holding one entry per CDR3 protein. The sample contains hundreds of thousands of distinct CDR3 sequences, 9.5% to 12% of which appear only once. Sequencing was performed on PBMCs from blood, taken roughly 47 days after vaccination. These receptor sequences come from a man aged 45 to 65 who received an inactivated influenza vaccine. CDR3s include the opening cysteine and the closing phenylalanine or tryptophan. Only some rows state a clone size, as once, few, many or a class for expanded clones.

size: few
J: TRBJ1-5
V: TRBV6-1
CDR3: CASTEGGSNQPQHF

size: .
J: TRBJ2-7
V: TRBV12-3/TRBV12-4
CDR3: CASSNRGLYEQYF

size: .
J: TRBJ2-3
V: TRBV12-3/TRBV12-4
CDR3: CASSPGSPDTQYF

size: .
J: TRBJ1-4
V: TRBV11-2
CDR3: CASSRTGVGLEKLFF

size: many
J: TRBJ2-7
V: TRBV10-3
CDR3: CAISEPPGLTFGEQYF

size: few
J: TRBJ1-1
V: TRBV20-1
CDR3: CSARTQLMNTEAFF

size: few
J: TRBJ2-4
V: TRBV12-3/TRBV12-4
CDR3: CASSPETGTGDIQYF

size: few
J: TRBJ2-1
V: TRBV20-1
CDR3: CSARPTGLNEQFF

size: few
J: TRBJ2-3
V: TRBV20-1
CDR3: CSARRTSGSTDTQYF

size: many
J: TRBJ1-3
V: TRBV20-1
CDR3: CSAISGFSGNTIYF

size: few
J: TRBJ1-2
V: TRBV20-1
CDR3: CSARAFWDRAYGYTF

size: few
J: TRBJ2-4
V: TRBV18
CDR3: CASSPFRRDISIQYF

size: .
J: TRBJ2-3
V: TRBV7-2
CDR3: CASSLAFGLANTDTQYF

size: .
J: TRBJ2-5
V: TRBV12-3/TRBV12-4
CDR3: CASSFFGTLETQYF

size: .
J: TRBJ2-1
V: TRBV28
CDR3: CASSLRGGVSSSYNEQFF

size: few
J: TRBJ1-2
V: TRBV6-1
CDR3: CASTLGQGFGYTF

size: once
J: TRBJ2-1
V: TRBV24-1
CDR3: CATSDHSVGNEQFF

size: few
J: TRBJ2-3
V: TRBV20-1
CDR3: CSVGYSSQYF

size: .
J: TRBJ2-3
V: TRBV5-1
CDR3: CASSPGESTDTQYF

size: many
J: TRBJ1-1
V: TRBV12-3/TRBV12-4
CDR3: CASSPGGRFTEAFF

size: many
J: TRBJ1-1
V: TRBV6-1
CDR3: CASRPGTYTEAFF

size: many
J: TRBJ2-7
V: TRBV10-2
CDR3: CASGSREQYF

size: few
J: TRBJ2-7
V: TRBV7-2
CDR3: CASSLGALSNEQYF

size: few
J: TRBJ2-7
V: TRBV25-1
CDR3: CASSVGRGSYEQYF

size: .
J: TRBJ2-3
V: TRBV20-1
CDR3: CSARDNGDTQYF

size: few
J: TRBJ2-2
V: TRBV12-5
CDR3: CASGFIGGELFF

size: few
J: TRBJ1-2
V: TRBV4-1
CDR3: CASRPGAAANYGYTF

size: .
J: TRBJ2-7
V: TRBV28
CDR3: CASSLPTSGGASSLYEQYF

size: many
J: TRBJ2-1
V: TRBV29-1
CDR3: CSVEVIVGQGALDEQFF

size: .
J: TRBJ2-1
V: TRBV20-1
CDR3: CSARGGHYNEQFF

size: few
J: TRBJ2-1
V: TRBV20-1
CDR3: CSARDGPPGQFF

size: few
J: TRBJ2-1
V: TRBV2
CDR3: CASKRVEGFNEQFF

size: few
J: TRBJ2-7
V: TRBV5-1
CDR3: CASSWSSRDRDEQYF

size: few
J: TRBJ2-7
V: TRBV5-6
CDR3: CASSGGPGGTTYEQYF

size: many
J: TRBJ1-4
V: TRBV5-1
CDR3: CASTLGGVNEKLFF

size: few
J: TRBJ2-5
V: TRBV7-8
CDR3: CASSLGRAMGYQETQYF

size: .
J: TRBJ1-5
V: TRBV4-1
CDR3: CASSQDGGFQPQHF

size: .
J: TRBJ2-1
V: TRBV20-1
CDR3: CSASRPPGQGIHEQFF

size: few
J: TRBJ2-5
V: TRBV5-1
CDR3: CASSPAGVEETQYF

size: .
J: TRBJ1-4
V: TRBV27
CDR3: CASTRGAPFREKLFF

size: .
J: TRBJ1-2
V: TRBV29-1
CDR3: CSVTLVDYGYTF

size: few
J: TRBJ1-5
V: TRBV20-1
CDR3: CSAIQGTQHF

size: few
J: TRBJ2-3
V: TRBV20-1
CDR3: CSARDLGGLGADTQYF

size: .
J: TRBJ2-5
V: TRBV15
CDR3: CATSSTTGVQETQYF